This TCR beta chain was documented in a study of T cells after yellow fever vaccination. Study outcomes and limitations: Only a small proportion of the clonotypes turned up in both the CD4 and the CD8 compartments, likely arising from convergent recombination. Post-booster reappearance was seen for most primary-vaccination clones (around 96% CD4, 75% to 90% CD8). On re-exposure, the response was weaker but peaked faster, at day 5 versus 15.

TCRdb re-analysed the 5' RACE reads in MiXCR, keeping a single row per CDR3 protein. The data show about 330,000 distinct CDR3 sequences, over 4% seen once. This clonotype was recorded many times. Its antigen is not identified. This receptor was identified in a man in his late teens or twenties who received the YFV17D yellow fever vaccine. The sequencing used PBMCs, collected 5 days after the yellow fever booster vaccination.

CDR3 nucleotide sequence: TGTGCCAGCAGCTTTTTTGCCGGGGAGCTGTTTTTT. Its protein product is CASSFFAGELFF. V usage is TRBV7-9 and J usage is TRBJ2-2; D call uncertain. The germline V gene encodes CDR1 SEHNR and CDR2 FQNEAQ (reference sequence). V was trimmed by 3 bases and J by 6 bases, leaving 5 bases between them. The CDR3 has 12 residues.